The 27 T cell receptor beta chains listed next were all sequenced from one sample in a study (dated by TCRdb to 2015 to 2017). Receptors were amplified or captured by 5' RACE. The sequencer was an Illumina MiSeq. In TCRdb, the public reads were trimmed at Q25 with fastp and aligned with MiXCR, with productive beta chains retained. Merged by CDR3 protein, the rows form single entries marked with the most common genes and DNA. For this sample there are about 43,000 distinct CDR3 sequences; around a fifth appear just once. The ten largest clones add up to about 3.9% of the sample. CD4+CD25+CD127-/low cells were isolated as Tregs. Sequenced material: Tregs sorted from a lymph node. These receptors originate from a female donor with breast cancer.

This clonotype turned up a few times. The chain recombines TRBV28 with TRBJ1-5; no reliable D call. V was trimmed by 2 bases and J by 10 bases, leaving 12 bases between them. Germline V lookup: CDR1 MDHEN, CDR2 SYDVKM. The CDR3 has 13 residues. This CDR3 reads CASSLRAQSPQHF. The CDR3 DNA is TGTGCCAGCAGTTTAAGAGCCCAAAGTCCCCAGCATTTT.

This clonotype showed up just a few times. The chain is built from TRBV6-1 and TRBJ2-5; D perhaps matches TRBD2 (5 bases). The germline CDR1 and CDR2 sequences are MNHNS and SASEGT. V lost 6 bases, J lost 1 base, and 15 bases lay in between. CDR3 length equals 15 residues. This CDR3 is CASRTFLGLQETQYF. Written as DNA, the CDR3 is TGTGCCAGCAGGACTTTTCTAGGACTCCAAGAGACCCAGTACTTC.

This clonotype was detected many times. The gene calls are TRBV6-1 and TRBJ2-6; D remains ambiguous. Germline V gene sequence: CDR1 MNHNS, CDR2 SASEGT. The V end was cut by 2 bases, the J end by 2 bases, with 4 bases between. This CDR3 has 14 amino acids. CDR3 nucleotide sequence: TGTGCCAGCAGTGAACTAGCTGGGGCCAACGTCCTGACTTTC. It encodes CASSELAGANVLTF.

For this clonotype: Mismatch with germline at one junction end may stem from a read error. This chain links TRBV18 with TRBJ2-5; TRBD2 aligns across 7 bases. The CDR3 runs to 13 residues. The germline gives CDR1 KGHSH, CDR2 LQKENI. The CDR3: CASSPGLQETKYF. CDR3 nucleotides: TGTGCCAGCTCACCGGGACTACAAGAGACCAAGTACTTC.

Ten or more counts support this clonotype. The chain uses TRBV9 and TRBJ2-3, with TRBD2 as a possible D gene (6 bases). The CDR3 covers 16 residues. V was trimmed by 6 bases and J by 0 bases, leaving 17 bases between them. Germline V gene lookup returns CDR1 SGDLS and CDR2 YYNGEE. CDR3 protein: CASTWGDGSSTDTQYF. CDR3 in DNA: TGTGCCAGCACTTGGGGGGACGGATCTAGCACAGATACGCAGTATTTT.

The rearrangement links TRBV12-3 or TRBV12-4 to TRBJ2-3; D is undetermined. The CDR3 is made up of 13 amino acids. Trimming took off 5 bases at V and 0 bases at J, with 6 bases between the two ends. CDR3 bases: TGTGCCAGCAGTGCCCTTAGCACAGATACGCAGTATTTT. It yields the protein CASSALSTDTQYF.

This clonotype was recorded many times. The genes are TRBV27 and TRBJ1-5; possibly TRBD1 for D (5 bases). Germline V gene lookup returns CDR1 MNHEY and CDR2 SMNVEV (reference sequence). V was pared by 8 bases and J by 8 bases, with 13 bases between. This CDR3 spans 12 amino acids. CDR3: CASAGGDEPQHF. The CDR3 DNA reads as TGTGCCAGCGCGGGAGGGGATGAGCCCCAGCATTTT.

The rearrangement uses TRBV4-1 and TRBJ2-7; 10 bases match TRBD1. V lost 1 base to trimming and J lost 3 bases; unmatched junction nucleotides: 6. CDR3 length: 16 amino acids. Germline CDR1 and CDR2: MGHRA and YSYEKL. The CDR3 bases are TGCGCCAGCAGCCAAGCTCCGGGACAGGGGCTCTACGAGCAGTACTTC. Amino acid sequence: CASSQAPGQGLYEQYF.

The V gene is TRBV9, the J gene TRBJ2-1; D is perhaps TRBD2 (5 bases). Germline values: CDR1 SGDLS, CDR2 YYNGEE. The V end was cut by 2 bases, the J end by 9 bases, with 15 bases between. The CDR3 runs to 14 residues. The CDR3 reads CASSVQTTASEQFF. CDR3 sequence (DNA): TGTGCCAGCAGCGTCCAGACTACCGCCAGTGAGCAGTTCTTC.

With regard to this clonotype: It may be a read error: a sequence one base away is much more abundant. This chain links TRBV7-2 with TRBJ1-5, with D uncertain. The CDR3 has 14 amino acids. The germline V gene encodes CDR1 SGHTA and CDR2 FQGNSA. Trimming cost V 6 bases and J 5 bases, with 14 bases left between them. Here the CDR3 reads CASRRAERYQPQHF. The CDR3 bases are TGTGCCAGCAGACGGGCAGAGCGATATCAGCCCCAGCATTTT.

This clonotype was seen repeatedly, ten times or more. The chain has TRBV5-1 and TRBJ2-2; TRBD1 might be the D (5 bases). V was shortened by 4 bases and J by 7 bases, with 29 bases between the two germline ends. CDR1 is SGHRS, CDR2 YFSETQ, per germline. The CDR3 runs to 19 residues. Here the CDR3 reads CASSLRSVRTLRFDGELFF. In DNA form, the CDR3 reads TGCGCCAGCAGCCTGAGGTCGGTCCGGACACTCAGGTTCGACGGGGAGCTGTTTTTT. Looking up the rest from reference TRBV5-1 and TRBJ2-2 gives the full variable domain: KAGVTQTPRYLIKTRGQQVTLSCSPISGHRSVSWYQQTPGQGLQFLFEYFSETQRNKGNFPGRFSGRQFSNSRSEMNVSTLELGDSALYLCASSLRSVRTLRFDGELFFGEGSRLTVL.

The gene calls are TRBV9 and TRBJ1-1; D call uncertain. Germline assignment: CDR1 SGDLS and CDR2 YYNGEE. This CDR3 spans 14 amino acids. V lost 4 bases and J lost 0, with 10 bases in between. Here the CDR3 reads CASSPRLLNTEAFF. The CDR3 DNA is TGTGCCAGCAGCCCACGACTATTGAACACTGAAGCTTTCTTT.

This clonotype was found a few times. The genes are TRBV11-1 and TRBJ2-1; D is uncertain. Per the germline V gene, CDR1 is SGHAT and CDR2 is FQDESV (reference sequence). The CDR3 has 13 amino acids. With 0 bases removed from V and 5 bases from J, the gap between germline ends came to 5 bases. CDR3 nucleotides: TGTGCCAGCAGCTTAGCGGGCCACAATGAGCAGTTCTTC. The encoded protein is CASSLAGHNEQFF.

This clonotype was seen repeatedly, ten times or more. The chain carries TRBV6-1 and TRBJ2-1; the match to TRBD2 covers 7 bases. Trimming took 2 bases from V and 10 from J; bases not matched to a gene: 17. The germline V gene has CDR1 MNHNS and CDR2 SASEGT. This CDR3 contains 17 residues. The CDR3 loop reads CASSEYIWGGTPVEQFF. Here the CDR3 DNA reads TGTGCCAGCAGTGAATATATCTGGGGGGGAACCCCGGTAGAGCAGTTCTTC.

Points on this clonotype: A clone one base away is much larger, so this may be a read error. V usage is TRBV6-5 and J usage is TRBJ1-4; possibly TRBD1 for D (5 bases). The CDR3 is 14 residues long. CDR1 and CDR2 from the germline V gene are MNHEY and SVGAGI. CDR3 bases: TGTGCCAGCAGTTCCGGGGCTGGCGGGGAAAAACTGCTTTTT. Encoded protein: CASSSGAGGEKLLF.

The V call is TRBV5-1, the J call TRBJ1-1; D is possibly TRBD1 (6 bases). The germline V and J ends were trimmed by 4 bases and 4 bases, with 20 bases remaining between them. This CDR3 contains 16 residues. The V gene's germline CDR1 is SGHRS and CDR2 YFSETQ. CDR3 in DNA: TGCGCCAGCAGCGCTGCGATCGGGGGCGGGATCACTGAAGCTTTCTTT. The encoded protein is CASSAAIGGGITEAFF.

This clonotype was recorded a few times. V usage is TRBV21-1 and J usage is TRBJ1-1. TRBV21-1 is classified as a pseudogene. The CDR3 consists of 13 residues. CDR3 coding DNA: TGTGCCAGCCCGTTCAACAGGAACACTGAAGCTTTCTTT. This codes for CASPFNRNTEAFF.

CDR3 DNA: TGTGCCAGCAGCCTGCCCAGGGGGCGCCTCGCGGGATACAATGAGCAGTTCTTC. It yields the protein CASSLPRGRLAGYNEQFF. The chain employs TRBV7-9 and TRBJ2-1; 8 positions agree with TRBD1. CDR1 and CDR2 (germline): SEHNR, FQNEAQ (reference sequence). V shed 5 bases, J shed 4 bases, and the junction held 16 bases outside the gene matches. The CDR3 runs to 18 residues.

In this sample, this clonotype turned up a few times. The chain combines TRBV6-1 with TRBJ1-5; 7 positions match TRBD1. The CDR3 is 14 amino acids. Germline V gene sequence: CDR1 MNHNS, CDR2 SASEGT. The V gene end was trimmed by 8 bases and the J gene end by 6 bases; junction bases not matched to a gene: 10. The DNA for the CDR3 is TGTGCCAGCCACCTTACAGGGGAAATTCAGCCCCAGCATTTT. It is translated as CASHLTGEIQPQHF.

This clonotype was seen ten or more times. The CDR3 DNA is TGTGCCAGCAGTTACTCGCGTTTCGACAGGTGGGACCCAGAGACCCAGTACTTC. Its protein is CASSYSRFDRWDPETQYF. The V call is TRBV6-5, the J call TRBJ2-5, with D perhaps matching TRBD1 (6 bases). Between the trimmed V and J ends, which lost 0 bases and 4 bases, there was a span of 21 bases. CDR1 and CDR2 (germline): MNHEY, SVGAGI. CDR3 size: 18 residues.

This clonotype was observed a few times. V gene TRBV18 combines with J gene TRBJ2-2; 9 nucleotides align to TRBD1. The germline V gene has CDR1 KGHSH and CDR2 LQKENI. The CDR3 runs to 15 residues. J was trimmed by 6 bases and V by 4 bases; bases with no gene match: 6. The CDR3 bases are TGTGCCAGCTCACGAATGGACAGGGGCTCCGGGGAGCTGTTTTTT. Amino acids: CASSRMDRGSGELFF.

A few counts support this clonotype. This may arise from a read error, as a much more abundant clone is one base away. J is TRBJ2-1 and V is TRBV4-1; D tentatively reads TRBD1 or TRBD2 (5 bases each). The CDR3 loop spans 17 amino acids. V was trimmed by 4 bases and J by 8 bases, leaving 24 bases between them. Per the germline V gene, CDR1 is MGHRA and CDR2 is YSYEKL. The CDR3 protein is CASSRGERGPWNDEQFF. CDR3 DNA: TGCGCCAGCAGCCGAGGGGAGAGGGGCCCTTGGAACGATGAGCAGTTCTTC.

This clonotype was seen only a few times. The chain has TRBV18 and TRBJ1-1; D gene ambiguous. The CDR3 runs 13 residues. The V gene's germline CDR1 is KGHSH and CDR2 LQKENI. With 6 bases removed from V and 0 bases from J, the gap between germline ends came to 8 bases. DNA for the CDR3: TGTGCCAGCTCCCAAGGGATGAACACTGAAGCTTTCTTT. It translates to CASSQGMNTEAFF.

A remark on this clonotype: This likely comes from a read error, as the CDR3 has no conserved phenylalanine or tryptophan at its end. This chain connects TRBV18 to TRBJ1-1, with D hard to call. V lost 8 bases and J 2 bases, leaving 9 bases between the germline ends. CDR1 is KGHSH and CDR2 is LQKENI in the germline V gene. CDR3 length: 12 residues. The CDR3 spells CASAGSNTEAFI. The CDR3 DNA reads TGTGCCAGCGCCGGGTCCAACACTGAAGCTTTCATT.

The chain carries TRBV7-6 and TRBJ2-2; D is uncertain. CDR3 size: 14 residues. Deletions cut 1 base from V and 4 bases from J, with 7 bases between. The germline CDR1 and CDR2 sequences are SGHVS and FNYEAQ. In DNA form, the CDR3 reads TGTGCCAGCAGCTTAGAGTCAAGCACCGGGGAGCTGTTTTTT. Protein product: CASSLESSTGELFF. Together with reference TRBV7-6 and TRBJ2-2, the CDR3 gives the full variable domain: GAGVSQSPRYKVTKRGQDVALRCDPISGHVSLYWYRQALGQGPEFLTYFNYEAQQDKSGLPNDRFSAERPEGSISTLTIQRTEQRDSAMYRCASSLESSTGELFFGEGSRLTVL.

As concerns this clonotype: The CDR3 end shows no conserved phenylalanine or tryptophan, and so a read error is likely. CDR3 sequence: CSATAGAVSGANVLTL. The CDR3 DNA follows: TGCAGTGCTACGGCAGGGGCAGTGTCTGGGGCCAACGTCCTGACTCTC. The V gene is TRBV20-1, the J gene TRBJ2-6, with a tentative D call TRBD1 (6 bases). CDR1 and CDR2 (germline): DFQATT, SNEGSKA (reference sequence). Trimming cost V 4 bases and J 1 base, with 14 bases left between them. CDR3 length equals 16 residues.

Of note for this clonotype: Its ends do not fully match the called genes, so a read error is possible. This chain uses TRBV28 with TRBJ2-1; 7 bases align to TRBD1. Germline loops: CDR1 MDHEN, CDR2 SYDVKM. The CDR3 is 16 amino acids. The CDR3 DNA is TGTGCCAGCAGTACGCGACAGGGACGCGACTACAATGAGCCGTTCTTC. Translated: CASSTRQGRDYNEPFF.